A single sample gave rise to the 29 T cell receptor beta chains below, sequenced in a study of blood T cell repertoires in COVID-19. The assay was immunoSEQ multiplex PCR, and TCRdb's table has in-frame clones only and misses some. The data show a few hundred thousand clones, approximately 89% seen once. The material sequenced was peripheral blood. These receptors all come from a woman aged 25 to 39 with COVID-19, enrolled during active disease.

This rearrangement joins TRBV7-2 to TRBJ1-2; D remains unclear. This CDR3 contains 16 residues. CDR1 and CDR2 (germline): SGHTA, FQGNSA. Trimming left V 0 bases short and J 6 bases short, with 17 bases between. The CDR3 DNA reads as TGTGCCAGCAGCTTAGCGCTCTCGACTGACTGGGATGGCTACACCTTC. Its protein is CASSLALSTDWDGYTF.

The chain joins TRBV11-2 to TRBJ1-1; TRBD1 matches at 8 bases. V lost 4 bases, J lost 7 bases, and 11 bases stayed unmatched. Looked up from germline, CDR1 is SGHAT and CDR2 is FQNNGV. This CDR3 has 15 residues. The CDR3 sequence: CASSSPGTGDYEAFF. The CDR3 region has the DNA TGTGCCAGCAGCTCCCCCGGGACAGGTGACTATGAAGCTTTCTTT.

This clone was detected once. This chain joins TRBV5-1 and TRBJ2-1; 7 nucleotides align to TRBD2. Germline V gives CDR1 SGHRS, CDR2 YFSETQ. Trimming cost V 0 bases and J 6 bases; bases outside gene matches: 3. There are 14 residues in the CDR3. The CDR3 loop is CASSLDLAGNEQFF. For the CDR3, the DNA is TGCGCCAGCAGCTTGGACTTAGCGGGCAATGAGCAGTTCTTC. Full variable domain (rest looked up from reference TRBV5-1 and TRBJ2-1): KAGVTQTPRYLIKTRGQQVTLSCSPISGHRSVSWYQQTPGQGLQFLFEYFSETQRNKGNFPGRFSGRQFSNSRSEMNVSTLELGDSALYLCASSLDLAGNEQFFGPGTRLTVL.

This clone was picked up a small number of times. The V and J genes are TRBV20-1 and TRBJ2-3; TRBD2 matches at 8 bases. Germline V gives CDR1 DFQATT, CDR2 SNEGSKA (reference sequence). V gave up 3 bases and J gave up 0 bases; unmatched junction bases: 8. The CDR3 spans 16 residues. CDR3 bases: TGCAGTGCTAGTTCGGGCCGGGGGGGTAGCACAGATACGCAGTATTTT. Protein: CSASSGRGGSTDTQYF.

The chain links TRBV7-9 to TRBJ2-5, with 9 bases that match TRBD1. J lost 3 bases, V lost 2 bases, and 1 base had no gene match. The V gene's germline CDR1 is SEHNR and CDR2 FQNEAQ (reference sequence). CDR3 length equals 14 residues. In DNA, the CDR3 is TGTGCCAGCAGCTTAACAGGGGGCAAAGAGACCCAGTACTTC. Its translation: CASSLTGGKETQYF.

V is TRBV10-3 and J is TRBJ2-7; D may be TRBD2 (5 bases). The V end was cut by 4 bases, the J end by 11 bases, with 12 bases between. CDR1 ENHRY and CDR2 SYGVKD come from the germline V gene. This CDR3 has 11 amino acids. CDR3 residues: CAISAGKTKYF. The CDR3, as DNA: TGTGCCATCAGTGCGGGGAAAACGAAGTACTTC.

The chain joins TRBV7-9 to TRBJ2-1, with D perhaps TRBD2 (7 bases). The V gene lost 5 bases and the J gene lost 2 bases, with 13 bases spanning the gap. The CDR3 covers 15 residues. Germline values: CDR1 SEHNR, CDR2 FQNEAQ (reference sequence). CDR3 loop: CASSLRGGTYNEQFF. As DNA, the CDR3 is TGTGCCAGCAGCCTCCGCGGGGGCACCTACAATGAGCAGTTCTTC. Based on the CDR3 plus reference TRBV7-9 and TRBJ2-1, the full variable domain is DTGVSQNPRHKITKRGQNVTFRCDPISEHNRLYWYRQTLGQGPEFLTYFQNEAQLEKSRLLSDRFSAERPKGSFSTLEIQRTEQGDSAMYLCASSLRGGTYNEQFFGPGTRLTVL.

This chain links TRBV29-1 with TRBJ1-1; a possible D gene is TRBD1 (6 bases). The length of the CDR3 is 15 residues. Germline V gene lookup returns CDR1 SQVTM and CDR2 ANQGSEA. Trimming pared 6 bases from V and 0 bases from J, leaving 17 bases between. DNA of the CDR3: TGCAGCGTGGGGGGGGCAGGTCAAATGAACACTGAAGCTTTCTTT. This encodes CSVGGAGQMNTEAFF.

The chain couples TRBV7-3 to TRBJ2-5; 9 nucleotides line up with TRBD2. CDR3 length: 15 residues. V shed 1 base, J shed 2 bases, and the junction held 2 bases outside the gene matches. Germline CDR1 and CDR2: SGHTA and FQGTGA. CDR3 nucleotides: TGTGCCAGCAGCTTAAGCGGGGGGGTTCAAGAGACCCAGTACTTC. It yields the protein CASSLSGGVQETQYF.

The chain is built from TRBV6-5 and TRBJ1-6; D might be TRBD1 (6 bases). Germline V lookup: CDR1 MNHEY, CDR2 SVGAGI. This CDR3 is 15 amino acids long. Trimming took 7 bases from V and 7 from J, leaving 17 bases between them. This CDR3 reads CASMPLGTRNSPLHF. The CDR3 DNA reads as TGTGCCAGCATGCCCCTGGGGACAAGGAATTCACCCCTCCACTTT.

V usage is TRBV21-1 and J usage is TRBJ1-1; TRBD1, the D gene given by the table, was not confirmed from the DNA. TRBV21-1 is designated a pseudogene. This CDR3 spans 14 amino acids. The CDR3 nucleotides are TGTGCCAGCAGCAAAGTTGACAGTCGGACTGAAGCTTTCTTT. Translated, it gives CASSKVDSRTEAFF.

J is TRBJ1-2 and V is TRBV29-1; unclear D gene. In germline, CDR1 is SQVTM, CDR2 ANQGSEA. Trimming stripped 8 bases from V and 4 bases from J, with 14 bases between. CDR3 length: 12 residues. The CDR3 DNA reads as TGCAGCCATACGACGGGAAGCTATGGCTACACCTTC. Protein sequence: CSHTTGSYGYTF.

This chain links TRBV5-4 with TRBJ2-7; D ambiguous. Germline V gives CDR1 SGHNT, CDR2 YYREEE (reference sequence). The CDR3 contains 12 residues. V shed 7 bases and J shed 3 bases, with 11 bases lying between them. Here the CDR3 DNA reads TGTGCCAGCGGAAATGGGCTCTACGAGCAGTACTTC. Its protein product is CASGNGLYEQYF.

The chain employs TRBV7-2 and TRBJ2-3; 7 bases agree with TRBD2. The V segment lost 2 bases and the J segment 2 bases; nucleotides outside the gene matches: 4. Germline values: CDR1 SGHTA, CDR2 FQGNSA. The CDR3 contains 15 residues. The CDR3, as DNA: TGTGCCAGCAGCTTACGGGCGGGAGACACAGATACGCAGTATTTT. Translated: CASSLRAGDTDTQYF.

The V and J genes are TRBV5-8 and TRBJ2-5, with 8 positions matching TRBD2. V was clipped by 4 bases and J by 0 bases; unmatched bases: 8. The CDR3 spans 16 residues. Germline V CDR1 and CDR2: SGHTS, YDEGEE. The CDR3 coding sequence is TGTGCCAGCAGCCCGCGGAGCGGGGGACACCAAGAGACCCAGTACTTC. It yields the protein CASSPRSGGHQETQYF.

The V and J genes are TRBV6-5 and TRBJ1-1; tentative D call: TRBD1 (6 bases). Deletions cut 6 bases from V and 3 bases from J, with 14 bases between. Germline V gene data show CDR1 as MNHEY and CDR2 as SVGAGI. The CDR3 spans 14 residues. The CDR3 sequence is CASRHRVRDTEAFF. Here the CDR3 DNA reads TGTGCCAGCAGGCACAGGGTAAGGGACACTGAAGCTTTCTTT.

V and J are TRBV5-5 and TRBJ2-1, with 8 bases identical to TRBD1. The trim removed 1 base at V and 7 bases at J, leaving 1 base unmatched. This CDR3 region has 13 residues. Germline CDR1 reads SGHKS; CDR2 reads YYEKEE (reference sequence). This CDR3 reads CASSLYRGNEQFF. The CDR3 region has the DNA TGTGCCAGCAGCTTGTACAGGGGGAATGAGCAGTTCTTC.

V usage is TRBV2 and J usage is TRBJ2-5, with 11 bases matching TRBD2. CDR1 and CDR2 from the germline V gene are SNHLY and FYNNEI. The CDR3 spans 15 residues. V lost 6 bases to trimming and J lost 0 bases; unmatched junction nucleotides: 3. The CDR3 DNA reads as TGTGCCAGCAGAGGGACTAGCGGTCACCAAGAGACCCAGTACTTC. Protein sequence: CASRGTSGHQETQYF.

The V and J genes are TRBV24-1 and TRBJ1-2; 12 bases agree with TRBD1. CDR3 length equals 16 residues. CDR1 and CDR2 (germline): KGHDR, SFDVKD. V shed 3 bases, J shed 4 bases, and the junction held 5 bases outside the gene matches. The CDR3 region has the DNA TGTGCCACCAGTGATCCCGGGACAGGGGGCGCCTATGGCTACACCTTC. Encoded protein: CATSDPGTGGAYGYTF.

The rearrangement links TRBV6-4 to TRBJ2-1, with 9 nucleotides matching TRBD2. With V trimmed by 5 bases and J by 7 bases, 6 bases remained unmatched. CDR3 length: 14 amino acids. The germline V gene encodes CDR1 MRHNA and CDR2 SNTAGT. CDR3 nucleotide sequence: TGTGCCAGCAGTCCCCCAGCGGGGGGAAATGAGCAGTTCTTC. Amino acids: CASSPPAGGNEQFF.

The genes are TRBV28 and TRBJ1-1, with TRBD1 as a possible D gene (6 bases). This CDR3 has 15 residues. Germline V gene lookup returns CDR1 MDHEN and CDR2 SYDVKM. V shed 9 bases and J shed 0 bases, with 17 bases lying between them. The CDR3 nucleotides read TGTGCCAGTTGTCCCCGGGCAGGGGTGAACACTGAAGCTTTCTTT. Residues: CASCPRAGVNTEAFF.

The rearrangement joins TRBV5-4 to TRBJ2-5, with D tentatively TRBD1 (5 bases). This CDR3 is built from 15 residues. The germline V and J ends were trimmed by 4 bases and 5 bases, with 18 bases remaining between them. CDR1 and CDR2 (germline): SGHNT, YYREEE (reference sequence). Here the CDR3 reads CASSGRAGIAETQYF. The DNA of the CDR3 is TGTGCCAGCAGCGGCCGAGCAGGGATTGCCGAGACCCAGTACTTC.

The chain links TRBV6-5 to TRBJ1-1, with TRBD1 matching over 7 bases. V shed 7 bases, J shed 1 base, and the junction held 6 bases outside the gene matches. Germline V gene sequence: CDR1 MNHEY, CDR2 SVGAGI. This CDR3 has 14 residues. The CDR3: CASIFGTANTEAFF. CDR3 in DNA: TGTGCCAGCATATTTGGGACAGCGAACACTGAAGCTTTCTTT.

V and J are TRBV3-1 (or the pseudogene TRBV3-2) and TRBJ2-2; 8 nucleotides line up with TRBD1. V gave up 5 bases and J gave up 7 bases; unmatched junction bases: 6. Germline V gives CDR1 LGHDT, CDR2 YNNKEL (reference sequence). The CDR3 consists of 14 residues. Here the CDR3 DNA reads TGTGCCAGCAGCTCGACAGGGGATGTCGGGGAGCTGTTTTTT. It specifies CASSSTGDVGELFF.

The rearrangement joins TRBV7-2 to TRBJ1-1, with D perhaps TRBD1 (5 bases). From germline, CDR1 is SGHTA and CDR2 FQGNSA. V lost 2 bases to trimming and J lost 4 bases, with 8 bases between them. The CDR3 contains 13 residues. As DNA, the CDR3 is TGTGCCAGCAGCTTACAGGGTGCCACTGAAGCTTTCTTT. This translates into CASSLQGATEAFF.

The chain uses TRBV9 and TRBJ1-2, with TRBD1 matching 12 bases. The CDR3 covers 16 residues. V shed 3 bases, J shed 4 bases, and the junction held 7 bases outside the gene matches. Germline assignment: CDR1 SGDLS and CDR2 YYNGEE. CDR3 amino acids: CASSEGTGGQGYGYTF. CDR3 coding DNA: TGTGCCAGCAGCGAGGGGACAGGGGGCCAGGGCTATGGCTACACCTTC.

This CDR3 reads CASSLWGPDQAFF. CDR3 nucleotide sequence: TGTGCCAGCAGTTTATGGGGCCCAGACCAAGCTTTCTTT. V gene TRBV28 combines with J gene TRBJ1-1; D is unclear. The CDR3 runs to 13 residues. Trimming pared 0 bases from V and 9 bases from J, leaving 11 bases between. The germline V gene encodes CDR1 MDHEN and CDR2 SYDVKM.

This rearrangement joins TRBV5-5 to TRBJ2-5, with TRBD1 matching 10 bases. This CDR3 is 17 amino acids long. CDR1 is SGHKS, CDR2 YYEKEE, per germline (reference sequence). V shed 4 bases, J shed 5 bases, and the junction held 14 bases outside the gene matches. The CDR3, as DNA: TGTGCCAGCAGCAAAGAGACAGGGGGCGGTTTAGAGGAGACCCAGTACTTC. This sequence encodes CASSKETGGGLEETQYF. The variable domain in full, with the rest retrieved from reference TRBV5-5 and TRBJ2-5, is DAGVTQSPTHLIKTRGQQVTLRCSPISGHKSVSWYQQVLGQGPQFIFQYYEKEERGRGNFPDRFSARQFPNYSSELNVNALLLGDSALYLCASSKETGGGLEETQYFGPGTRLLVL.

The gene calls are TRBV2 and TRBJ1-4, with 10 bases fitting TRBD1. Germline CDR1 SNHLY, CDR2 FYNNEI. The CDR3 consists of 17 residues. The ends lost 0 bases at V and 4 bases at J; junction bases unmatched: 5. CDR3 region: CASSEARRTGGNEKLFF. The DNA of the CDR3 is TGTGCCAGCAGTGAAGCGCGGAGGACAGGGGGTAATGAAAAACTGTTTTTT.